The 30 T cell receptor beta chains below come from one sample, sequenced in a study of shared clonotypes between healthy human individuals. The table came from immunoSEQ multiplex PCR; TCRdb's copy has only in-frame clones and leaves some out. The sample holds under 1,100,000 clones, 75% to 80% seen once. The sample comprised memory CD4+ T cells from PBMCs. The sample's subset: CD45RA-negative fraction. These receptors came from a man aged 18 to 30 in good health. Some clones in this sample may be carry-over from other donors' samples.

The V call is TRBV7-6, the J call TRBJ2-7, with D possibly TRBD1 on 6 matching bases. The CDR3 loop spans 16 amino acids. Germline lookup yields CDR1 SGHVS and CDR2 FNYEAQ. Deletions cut 8 bases from V and 3 bases from J, with 23 bases between. The CDR3 here is CASLRTRDTPHYEQYF. As DNA, the CDR3 is TGTGCCAGCTTGAGAACAAGGGACACACCACACTACGAGCAGTACTTC.

In DNA, the CDR3 is TGTGCCATCAGTGGGCCTAGCGGGAGTAGCGGCTACGAGCAGTACTTC. Its protein product is CAISGPSGSSGYEQYF. The gene calls are TRBV10-3 and TRBJ2-7; TRBD2 matches 10 bases. J was trimmed by 3 bases and V by 4 bases; bases with no gene match: 9. Germline CDR1 and CDR2: ENHRY and SYGVKD. The CDR3 sequence is 16 residues long.

This rearrangement joins TRBV19 to TRBJ1-5; 8 nucleotides align to TRBD1. Germline V gene data show CDR1 as LNHDA and CDR2 as SQIVND (reference sequence). The CDR3 sequence is 17 residues long. The J segment lost 5 bases and the V segment lost 1 base, leaving 10 bases of the junction unmatched. DNA of the CDR3: TGTGCCAGTAGTATAGTCCGCGGACAGGGCTTCGATCAGCCCCAGCATTTT. Amino acid sequence: CASSIVRGQGFDQPQHF.

The chain carries TRBV5-4 and TRBJ2-3, with TRBD1 identical over 7 bases. The J segment lost 1 base and the V segment lost 0 bases, leaving 8 bases of the junction unmatched. CDR1 SGHNT and CDR2 YYREEE come from the germline V gene (reference sequence). The CDR3 loop spans 17 amino acids. CDR3 DNA: TGTGCCAGCAGCTTGGGGAACCGGGACAGTCGCACAGATACGCAGTATTTT. This encodes CASSLGNRDSRTDTQYF.

V is TRBV5-4 and J is TRBJ1-2; 9 bases are a match to TRBD1. In germline, CDR1 is SGHNT, CDR2 YYREEE (reference sequence). J gave up 4 bases and V 4 bases, and 2 bases lay outside the gene matches. The CDR3 covers 13 residues. CDR3: CASSQDRGYGYTF. In DNA form, the CDR3 reads TGTGCCAGCAGCCAGGACAGGGGCTATGGCTACACCTTC.

The V gene is TRBV19, the J gene TRBJ2-1, with 8 bases that match TRBD1. The V gene's germline CDR1 is LNHDA and CDR2 SQIVND (reference sequence). V dropped 3 bases and J dropped 15; count of bases not matched to a gene: 13. This CDR3 has 14 amino acids. The CDR3 is CASSIGGQGPQRFF. The CDR3 nucleotides are TGTGCCAGTAGTATTGGCGGACAGGGACCGCAAAGGTTCTTC.

This chain connects TRBV4-2 to TRBJ2-7, with TRBD2 identical over 7 bases. The V and J ends lost 0 bases and 3 bases, in that order; junction bases with no gene match: 8. Germline V CDR1 and CDR2: LGHNA, YNFKEQ. The CDR3 consists of 16 residues. CDR3 coding DNA: TGTGCCAGCAGCCAAGAGGGAGGGAGGTCCATCTACGAGCAGTACTTC. The encoded protein is CASSQEGGRSIYEQYF.

The rearrangement uses TRBV4-2 and TRBJ2-7, with no clear D. Trimming removed 1 base from V and 0 bases from J, with 13 bases in between. The CDR3 is 16 amino acids. Germline CDR1 reads LGHNA; CDR2 reads YNFKEQ. CDR3 residues: CASSQGNSQSSYEQYF. CDR3 DNA sequence: TGTGCCAGCAGCCAAGGTAATTCCCAATCCTCCTACGAGCAGTACTTC.

The chain links TRBV19 to TRBJ2-4; a weak D match, TRBD1 (6 bases). The V and J ends lost 8 bases and 5 bases respectively, with 13 bases between them. Per the germline V gene, CDR1 is LNHDA and CDR2 is SQIVND (reference sequence). This CDR3 has 13 amino acids. This CDR3 reads CASRKDRQNIQYF. The CDR3, as DNA: TGTGCCAGTCGCAAGGACAGACAAAACATTCAGTACTTC.

This chain connects TRBV5-1 to TRBJ2-4, with D possibly called TRBD1 or TRBD2 (5 bases each). V lost 6 bases and J 6 bases, leaving 16 bases between the germline ends. Germline CDR1 is SGHRS and CDR2 is YFSETQ. CDR3 length: 14 residues. CDR3 nucleotides: TGCGCCAGCATGCAGGGTGGAGGACTAAACATTCAGTACTTC. Residues: CASMQGGGLNIQYF.

For the CDR3, the DNA is TGTGCCAGCAGCCGGAATACAGGGGCGGCCCAGCATTTT. Protein sequence: CASSRNTGAAQHF. This chain uses TRBV11-2 with TRBJ1-5; 7 bases fit TRBD1. Trimming cost V 5 bases and J 11 bases; bases outside gene matches: 9. Germline V lookup: CDR1 SGHAT, CDR2 FQNNGV. This CDR3 comprises 13 residues.

The J gene is TRBJ2-2, the V gene TRBV30; 7 bases fit TRBD2. Germline V CDR1 and CDR2: GTSNPN, SVGIG (reference sequence). The junction had 6 bases not matched to a gene; V was cut back by 0 bases and J by 5 bases. This CDR3 comprises 15 residues. For the CDR3, the DNA is TGTGCCTGGAGTGTGGGCGGGAGCGGTACCGGGGAGCTGTTTTTT. It specifies CAWSVGGSGTGELFF.

The V call is TRBV5-5, the J call TRBJ2-1; D is uncertain. Germline values: CDR1 SGHKS, CDR2 YYEKEE (reference sequence). V dropped 3 bases and J dropped 1 base, with 8 bases sitting between them. The CDR3 runs 14 residues. CDR3 residues: CASSSFISYNEQFF. CDR3 sequence (DNA): TGTGCCAGCAGCTCCTTTATATCCTACAATGAGCAGTTCTTC.

This clone was counted at least ten times. The genes are TRBV9 and TRBJ2-7; 7 bases match TRBD2. The V segment lost 0 bases and the J segment 3 bases; nucleotides outside the gene matches: 9. Germline-derived CDR1 and CDR2 are SGDLS and YYNGEE. The CDR3 length is 16 residues. CDR3: CASSVDSGLGYYEQYF. The DNA for the CDR3 is TGTGCCAGCAGCGTAGATTCCGGACTAGGTTACTACGAGCAGTACTTC.

The genes are TRBV6-6 and TRBJ2-7, with 7 nucleotides matching TRBD2. Germline CDR1 MNHNY, CDR2 SVGAGI (reference sequence). Germline trimming cut 6 bases from V and 1 base from J; bases unmatched to any gene: 0. The CDR3 covers 12 residues. This chain's CDR3 is CASRGGSYEQYF. Here the CDR3 DNA reads TGTGCCAGCAGGGGAGGGTCCTACGAGCAGTACTTC.

The V call is TRBV15, the J call TRBJ2-5; a possible D gene is TRBD2 (6 bases). Trimming took 3 bases from V and 5 from J, leaving 19 bases between them. The CDR3 has 16 residues. The germline V gene encodes CDR1 LNHNV and CDR2 YYDKDF (reference sequence). CDR3 sequence: CATSSVGGGSRETQYF. The DNA of the CDR3 is TGTGCCACCAGCAGTGTGGGAGGCGGATCCAGGGAGACCCAGTACTTC.

V usage is TRBV6-5 and J usage is TRBJ2-7, with 8 bases matching TRBD1. Germline V gene lookup returns CDR1 MNHEY and CDR2 SVGAGI. Trimming took 7 bases from V and 3 from J; bases not matched to a gene: 8. This CDR3 has 14 residues. The CDR3 loop is CASKPVGQDYEQYF. The DNA of the CDR3 is TGTGCCAGCAAACCCGTGGGACAGGACTACGAGCAGTACTTC.

J is TRBJ1-4 and V is TRBV28, with unresolved D. V lost 1 base and J lost 4, with 10 bases in between. Germline V gives CDR1 MDHEN, CDR2 SYDVKM. The CDR3 covers 15 residues. The CDR3 sequence is CASSLFPGGNEKLFF. Written as DNA, the CDR3 is TGTGCCAGCAGTTTATTCCCCGGAGGTAATGAAAAACTGTTTTTT.

Comments on this clone: Other DNA sequences in this specimen translate into the identical CDR3. This chain joins TRBV5-1 and TRBJ2-1; D is uncertain. The germline CDR1 and CDR2 sequences are SGHRS and YFSETQ. CDR3 size: 11 residues. The V gene lost 2 bases and the J gene lost 7 bases, with 4 bases spanning the gap. The CDR3 DNA sequence: TGCGCCAGCAGCTTCGGGAATGAGCAGTTCTTC. Amino acids: CASSFGNEQFF.

Notes on this clone: In the same sample, other DNA sequences code for this CDR3. The chain combines TRBV6-1 with TRBJ1-1; D is undetermined. This CDR3 has 12 amino acids. Trimming cost V 6 bases and J 5 bases, with 10 bases left between them. The germline CDR1 and CDR2 sequences are MNHNS and SASEGT. CDR3 bases: TGTGCCAGCAGCCGTACGGGTACTGAAGCTTTCTTT. As protein: CASSRTGTEAFF.

This chain uses TRBV7-2 with TRBJ1-1; 10 bases agree with TRBD1. Germline CDR1 and CDR2: SGHTA and FQGNSA. There are 15 residues in the CDR3. Trimming at V came to 5 bases and at J to 5 bases, leaving 8 bases not matched to a gene. The CDR3, as DNA: TGTGCCAGCAGCAGCAGGACAGGGGGTGGTACTGAAGCTTTCTTT. Its translation is CASSSRTGGGTEAFF.

V gene TRBV11-2 combines with J gene TRBJ2-5, with TRBD2 matching over 9 bases. The CDR3 runs 15 residues. The germline V gene encodes CDR1 SGHAT and CDR2 FQNNGV. Unmatched junction bases numbered 4, after V lost 5 bases and J lost 0 bases. The CDR3 bases are TGTGCCAGCAGCCCTGCGGGGGGGTACCAAGAGACCCAGTACTTC. Its protein is CASSPAGGYQETQYF.

The rearrangement links TRBV14 to TRBJ2-7, with D maybe TRBD2 (5 bases). The CDR3 sequence is 16 residues long. V lost 0 bases to trimming and J lost 2 bases, with 14 bases between them. Per the germline V gene, CDR1 is SGHDN and CDR2 is FVKESK. In DNA, the CDR3 is TGTGCCAGCAGCCAAGAGTTGGGAGCGCGGACCTACGAGCAGTACTTC. Translating gives CASSQELGARTYEQYF.

V gene TRBV18 combines with J gene TRBJ1-3, with D possibly matching TRBD1 (6 bases). V was shortened by 4 bases and J by 3 bases, with 10 bases between the two germline ends. Germline-derived CDR1 and CDR2 are KGHSH and LQKENI. The CDR3 runs 14 residues. CDR3 region: CASSQQGFGNTIYF. DNA for the CDR3: TGTGCCAGCTCACAACAGGGCTTTGGAAACACCATATATTTT.

V and J are TRBV28 and TRBJ2-7; D is uncertain. Trimming stripped 5 bases from V and 4 bases from J, with 15 bases between. The CDR3 covers 14 residues. Per germline, CDR1 MDHEN and CDR2 SYDVKM. This CDR3 is CASSPRSGRYEQYF. The CDR3 DNA sequence: TGTGCCAGCAGTCCACGATCAGGCAGGTACGAGCAGTACTTC.

This clone was counted a few times. The sample carries other DNA sequences with the same CDR3. The chain uses TRBV5-8 and TRBJ1-1, with D unclear. The CDR3 length is 13 residues. Germline CDR1 and CDR2: SGHTS and YDEGEE. The ends were cut back, 6 bases at V and 1 base at J, with 10 bases in the middle. The CDR3: CASTTIGNTEAFF. The CDR3 DNA reads TGTGCCAGCACCACCATTGGGAACACTGAAGCTTTCTTT.

The chain employs TRBV11-2 and TRBJ2-7; D is perhaps TRBD2 (6 bases). Trimming cost V 1 base and J 6 bases, with 13 bases left between them. The CDR3 spans 14 residues. Germline lookup yields CDR1 SGHAT and CDR2 FQNNGV. The CDR3 sequence is CASSLGRDSAEQYF. The CDR3 nucleotides are TGTGCCAGCAGCTTAGGGAGGGACTCCGCCGAGCAGTACTTC.

V usage is TRBV28 and J usage is TRBJ2-6; D is uncertain. V was clipped by 3 bases and J by 3 bases, with 9 bases between them. The CDR3 contains 15 residues. Per germline, CDR1 MDHEN and CDR2 SYDVKM. The CDR3 here is CASSLNGIGANVLTF. DNA of the CDR3: TGTGCCAGCAGTTTGAATGGCATTGGGGCCAACGTCCTGACTTTC.

Turning to this clone: This CDR3 is also generated by other DNA sequences in the sample. The genes are TRBV5-1 and TRBJ1-2; weak D call: TRBD1 (5 bases). The CDR3 has 15 amino acids. Germline V lookup: CDR1 SGHRS, CDR2 YFSETQ. With 0 bases removed from V and 2 bases from J, the gap between germline ends came to 11 bases. DNA for the CDR3: TGCGCCAGCAGCTTGGGGCAGGGTTCAAACTATGGCTACACCTTC. Protein sequence: CASSLGQGSNYGYTF. The full variable domain, rest sourced from reference TRBV5-1 and TRBJ1-2, is KAGVTQTPRYLIKTRGQQVTLSCSPISGHRSVSWYQQTPGQGLQFLFEYFSETQRNKGNFPGRFSGRQFSNSRSEMNVSTLELGDSALYLCASSLGQGSNYGYTFGSGTRLTVV.

The chain carries TRBV29-1 and TRBJ1-3; D is uncertain. Germline lookup yields CDR1 SQVTM and CDR2 ANQGSEA. The germline V and J ends were trimmed by 4 bases and 4 bases, with 11 bases remaining between them. This CDR3 is 13 amino acids long. CDR3 DNA: TGCAGCGTTGGACACATCACAGGAAACACCATATATTTT. It codes for CSVGHITGNTIYF.